This T cell receptor beta chain appears in the sequencing data of a study of blood T cell repertoires in COVID-19. Study at large: Cohort 3 recovery required two negative PCRs, clearance, or symptom resolution.

Clones were sequenced by immunoSEQ multiplex PCR, and TCRdb holds only the in-frame ones, with some missing. The sample has approximately 150,000 clones, about 80% seen once. Enrollees, about 18 to 90 years old, lived in 24 US areas. Self-reported history from a screening survey and questionnaire set each donor's cohort. There are 15 residues in the CDR3. Germline lookup yields CDR1 SGHNT and CDR2 YYREEE (reference sequence). V was clipped by 0 bases and J by 7 bases, with 14 bases between them. This clone showed up just a few times. This receptor was obtained from a woman in her seventies in a cohort exposed to, infected with or recovered from COVID-19 (not recorded which). Sequenced sample: PBMCs or T cells enriched from blood (not recorded which). V usage is TRBV5-4 and J usage is TRBJ2-1; TRBD2 is a possible D gene (6 bases). This CDR3 is CASSLGRDPINEQFF. CDR3 sequence (DNA): TGTGCCAGCAGCTTGGGGCGGGATCCTATAAATGAGCAGTTCTTC.